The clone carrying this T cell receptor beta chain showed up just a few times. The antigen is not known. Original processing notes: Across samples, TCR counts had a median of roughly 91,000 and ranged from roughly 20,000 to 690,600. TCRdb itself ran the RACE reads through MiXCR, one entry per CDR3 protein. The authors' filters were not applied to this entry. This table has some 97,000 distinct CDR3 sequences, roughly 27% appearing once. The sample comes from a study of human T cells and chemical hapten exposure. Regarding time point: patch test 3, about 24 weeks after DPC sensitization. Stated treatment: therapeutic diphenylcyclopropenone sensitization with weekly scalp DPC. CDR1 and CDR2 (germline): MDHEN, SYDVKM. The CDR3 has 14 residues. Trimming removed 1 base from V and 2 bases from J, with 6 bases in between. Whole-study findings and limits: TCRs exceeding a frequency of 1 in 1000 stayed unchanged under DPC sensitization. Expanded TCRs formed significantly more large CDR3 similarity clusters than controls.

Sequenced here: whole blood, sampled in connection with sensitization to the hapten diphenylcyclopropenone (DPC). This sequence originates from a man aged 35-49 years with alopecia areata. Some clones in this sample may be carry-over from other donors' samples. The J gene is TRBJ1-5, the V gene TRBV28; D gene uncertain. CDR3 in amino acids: CASSLSGGNQPQHF. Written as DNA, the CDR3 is TGTGCCAGCAGTTTATCAGGAGGCAATCAGCCCCAGCATTTT.